The 18 T cell receptor beta chains presented below share a single source sample, sequenced in a study of human T cells and chemical hapten exposure. Time point indicated: pre-sensitization, week 0. Treatment of the sample: therapeutic diphenylcyclopropenone sensitization with weekly scalp DPC. From the RACE reads, TCRdb called clonotypes with MiXCR, one entry per CDR3 protein. The table shows roughly 100,000 distinct CDR3 sequences, with around 12% occurring only once. Specimen: whole blood, collected in connection with sensitization to the hapten diphenylcyclopropenone (DPC). The receptor set was obtained from a woman aged 50 to 60 with alopecia areata. Some clones in this sample may be carry-over from other donors' samples.

This clonotype was picked up a small number of times. The J gene is TRBJ2-2, the V gene TRBV11-2; D unclear. Looked up from germline, CDR1 is SGHAT and CDR2 is FQNNGV. V lost 5 bases and J lost 1, with 11 bases in between. The CDR3 is made up of 15 amino acids. The chain's CDR3 is CASSQNWKNTGELFF. In DNA, the CDR3 is TGTGCCAGCAGCCAAAACTGGAAGAACACCGGGGAGCTGTTTTTT.

This rearrangement joins TRBV5-1 to TRBJ1-6, with 9 bases fitting TRBD1. This CDR3 comprises 15 residues. Germline CDR1 and CDR2: SGHRS and YFSETQ. The ends lost 0 bases at V and 5 bases at J; junction bases unmatched: 0. CDR3 DNA: TGCGCCAGCAGCTTGGGACAGGGGGATAATTCACCCCTCCACTTT. As protein: CASSLGQGDNSPLHF.

J is TRBJ1-3 and V is TRBV4-3; no clear D. The germline V and J ends were trimmed by 0 bases and 2 bases, with 5 bases remaining between them. Germline V lookup: CDR1 LGHNA, CDR2 YSLEER. The CDR3 totals 14 residues. CDR3 residues: CASSQESAGNTIYF. CDR3 coding DNA: TGCGCCAGCAGCCAAGAGTCTGCTGGAAACACCATATATTTT.

This clonotype was detected ten times or more. This chain joins TRBV7-9 and TRBJ2-2; possible D gene TRBD1, 5 bases. Germline CDR1 reads SEHNR; CDR2 reads FQNEAQ (reference sequence). Trimming removed 2 bases from V and 8 bases from J, with 18 bases in between. The CDR3 has 16 amino acids. CDR3 coding DNA: TGTGCCAGCAGCTTAAGGCCAGGGCCGAAGACGGGGGAGCTGTTTTTT. Translation gives CASSLRPGPKTGELFF.

There are many counts of this clonotype. The J gene is TRBJ2-3, the V gene TRBV6-4; 13 positions match TRBD2. Per germline, CDR1 MRHNA and CDR2 SNTAGT. The trim removed 4 bases at V and 4 bases at J, leaving 8 bases unmatched. This CDR3 is 17 amino acids long. The DNA for the CDR3 is TGTGCCAGCAGTGGCCCCCCCGGGACTAGCGGGGCAGATACGCAGTATTTT. Protein: CASSGPPGTSGADTQYF.

This chain uses TRBV28 with TRBJ2-3; D remains unclear. The CDR3 length is 14 residues. Trimming removed 6 bases from V and 8 bases from J, with 18 bases in between. From germline, CDR1 is MDHEN and CDR2 SYDVKM. In DNA form, the CDR3 reads TGTGCCAGCAGCCCTCCCGGGCGCCTGGGTACGCAGTATTTT. The encoded protein is CASSPPGRLGTQYF.

This clonotype was seen only a few times. The gene calls are TRBV4-1 and TRBJ2-5; D unclear. V was cut by 0 bases and J by 5 bases, with 7 bases left in between. This CDR3 contains 13 residues. CDR1 and CDR2 (germline): MGHRA, YSYEKL. The CDR3: CASSQDTFETQYF. CDR3 sequence (DNA): TGCGCCAGCAGCCAAGATACGTTTGAGACCCAGTACTTC.

There are a few counts of this clonotype. V gene TRBV18 combines with J gene TRBJ1-6; D is undetermined. Germline loops: CDR1 KGHSH, CDR2 LQKENI. Trimming took off 2 bases at V and 8 bases at J, with 7 bases between the two ends. The CDR3 has 13 amino acids. The CDR3 sequence: CASSPEGYSPLHF. As DNA, the CDR3 is TGTGCCAGCTCACCAGAGGGATATTCACCCCTCCACTTT.

A few counts support this clonotype. The chain recombines TRBV28 with TRBJ1-5; D is uncertain. Trimming stripped 3 bases from V and 3 bases from J, with 9 bases between. The V gene's germline CDR1 is MDHEN and CDR2 SYDVKM. The CDR3 runs 14 residues. The CDR3 region is CASSFEQLNQPQHF. In nucleotides, the CDR3 is TGTGCCAGCAGTTTCGAACAGCTCAATCAGCCCCAGCATTTT.

There are many counts of this clonotype. This chain joins TRBV2 and TRBJ2-5; D remains ambiguous. Germline assignment: CDR1 SNHLY and CDR2 FYNNEI. This CDR3 spans 11 amino acids. Trimming pared 7 bases from V and 4 bases from J, leaving 7 bases between. CDR3 residues: CASTVRETQYF. CDR3 in DNA: TGTGCCAGCACGGTCAGAGAGACCCAGTACTTC.

This clonotype was counted only a few times. CDR3 residues: CASSERSNEQYF. In nucleotides, the CDR3 is TGCGCCAGCAGCGAACGGAGCAACGAGCAGTACTTC. This chain joins TRBV5-1 and TRBJ2-7, with unresolved D. The CDR3 loop spans 12 amino acids. The V end lost 4 bases, the J end lost 5 bases, and 10 bases lay between the germline ends. Germline lookup yields CDR1 SGHRS and CDR2 YFSETQ. The whole variable domain, filled in from reference TRBV5-1 and TRBJ2-7, reads KAGVTQTPRYLIKTRGQQVTLSCSPISGHRSVSWYQQTPGQGLQFLFEYFSETQRNKGNFPGRFSGRQFSNSRSEMNVSTLELGDSALYLCASSERSNEQYFGPGTRLTVT.

This chain uses TRBV20-1 with TRBJ2-3; no firm D call. In germline, CDR1 is DFQATT, CDR2 SNEGSKA (reference sequence). The CDR3 is 14 amino acids. V gave up 2 bases and J gave up 4 bases, with 13 bases separating them. CDR3 coding DNA: TGCAGTGCTAGACTCGCCAGCACAGCAGATACGCAGTATTTT. It codes for CSARLASTADTQYF.

This clonotype was counted only a few times. This sequence joins TRBV6-5 and TRBJ2-7; 10 positions match TRBD2. In germline, CDR1 is MNHEY, CDR2 SVGAGI. The ends lost 2 bases at V and 5 bases at J; junction bases unmatched: 6. The CDR3 spans 15 residues. The CDR3 is CASSYQAGGPHEQYF. The CDR3 DNA reads as TGTGCCAGCAGTTACCAAGCGGGAGGGCCTCACGAGCAGTACTTC.

A few counts support this clonotype. The chain joins TRBV6-4 to TRBJ2-7, with D possibly called TRBD1 or TRBD2 (5 bases each). The CDR3 is 15 amino acids. Looked up from germline, CDR1 is MRHNA and CDR2 is SNTAGT. Deletions cut 3 bases from V and 3 bases from J, with 15 bases between. DNA for the CDR3: TGTGCCAGCAGTGAACAACCGGGACCGTACTACGAGCAGTACTTC. This translates into CASSEQPGPYYEQYF.

This clonotype has a count of ten or more. The chain uses TRBV7-9 and TRBJ2-1; D not certain. V shed 0 bases and J shed 6 bases, with 9 bases lying between them. Looked up from germline, CDR1 is SEHNR and CDR2 is FQNEAQ (reference sequence). The CDR3 consists of 14 residues. The CDR3, as DNA: TGTGCCAGCAGCTTAGCTGCCAGCTCCAATGAGCAGTTCTTC. Protein: CASSLAASSNEQFF.

This clonotype was counted many times. The chain combines TRBV18 with TRBJ2-1, with D perhaps matching TRBD2 (5 bases). Germline V lookup: CDR1 KGHSH, CDR2 LQKENI. Trimming removed 4 bases at V and 9 bases at J, with 10 bases between. This CDR3 has 12 amino acids. Written as DNA, the CDR3 is TGTGCCAGCTCACGAGGGTCCAGTGAGCAGTTCTTC. Translated, it gives CASSRGSSEQFF.

This clonotype was found a few times. The J gene is TRBJ2-1, the V gene TRBV14; TRBD2 matches 9 bases. Germline V gene data show CDR1 as SGHDN and CDR2 as FVKESK. This CDR3 has 17 amino acids. V was clipped by 2 bases and J by 0 bases; unmatched bases: 5. Here the CDR3 reads CASSQSGGLSSYNEQFF. The CDR3 nucleotides read TGTGCCAGCAGCCAAAGCGGGGGGCTAAGCTCCTACAATGAGCAGTTCTTC.

This rearrangement joins TRBV27 to TRBJ2-7, with 7 bases that match TRBD1. The trim removed 2 bases at V and 3 bases at J, leaving 7 bases unmatched. In germline, CDR1 is MNHEY, CDR2 SMNVEV (reference sequence). This CDR3 spans 15 amino acids. CDR3 in DNA: TGTGCCAGCAGTTTAAAGGGCGCAGGGGGCTACGAGCAGTACTTC. Protein sequence: CASSLKGAGGYEQYF.